This T cell receptor (beta chain) emerged from a study of control samples from healthy donors and cancer patients. TCRdb keeps only in-frame clones here, not all; method: immunoSEQ multiplex PCR. This sample has fewer than 120,000 clones; roughly 90% occur once, and the top ten carry roughly 3.5%. This CDR3 has 15 residues. The ends lost 2 bases at V and 10 bases at J; junction bases unmatched: 11. Per the germline V gene, CDR1 is MNHEY and CDR2 is SVGEGT. This clone is large (0.1 to 1%) in the sample. The receptor's source is a woman aged 60-75 years with lung cancer. Input material: PBMCs. The gene calls are TRBV6-2 or TRBV6-3 and TRBJ1-1; TRBD1 aligns across 9 bases. The CDR3, as DNA: TGTGCCAGCAGTTACCTACCCGGGACAGGGTCGGGAGCTTTCTTT. Translated, it gives CASSYLPGTGSGAFF.